This T cell receptor (beta chain) originates from a study of T-cell reconstitution after alpha-beta-depleted transplantation in children. The study's findings and limits: Approximately two months post-transplant, alpha-beta T cells reportedly originated from several hundred expanded graft clones.

Preparing the TCRbeta library involved the use of unique molecular identifiers. TCRdb reanalysed the PCR reads using MiXCR and keeps one entry per CDR3 protein. Of about 1,000,000 distinct CDR3 sequences listed, about 29% are singletons. Germline values: CDR1 DFQATT, CDR2 SNEGSKA (reference sequence). With 0 bases clipped from V and 4 bases from J, the junction kept 2 bases outside the gene matches. The CDR3 extends over 15 amino acids. A note on this clonotype: Its antigen is not known.

This clonotype originated in a boy younger than two who had a stem cell transplant for SCID, so the T cells may come from the graft donor. The sample here was PBMCs, mostly from graft donor cells, taken 360 days after TCRalphabeta/CD19-depleted stem cell transplant. The chain has TRBV20-1 and TRBJ1-6; 8 positions agree with TRBD1. CDR3 nucleotide sequence: TGCAGTGCTAGAGATAGGACAGGGTATAATTCACCCCTCCACTTT. As protein: CSARDRTGYNSPLHF.